This record covers a single T cell receptor beta chain. Its antigen is unknown. No much larger clone exists at a distance of one base, and base qualities are not known. Receptors were amplified or captured by the immunoSEQ multiplex PCR assay. For the multiplex PCR, a mixture combining 60 forward primers for TCR Vbeta segments and 13 reverse primers for TCR Jbeta segments was used. Amplification of the CDR3 region of rearranged TCR beta genes was performed with a multiplex PCR assay on genomic DNA. The Illumina HiSeq System was used to sequence the amplified TCR beta libraries as 87-base-pair reads. In the authors' own workflow: Across the 500 to 750 repertoires, a later analysis counted about 81 million unique TCR beta chains, roughly 11 million of which were shared by at least two donors. Raw reads were error-corrected and collapsed into unique sequences with a nearest-neighbor algorithm that merged closely related sequences to remove PCR and sequencing errors. To assign V, D and J gene segments, CDR3 sequences were aligned to IMGT reference sequences. For a sequence to be retained, a match of at least six nucleotides to both a V gene segment and a J gene segment was required. A rearrangement was called productive if the CDR3 had no stop codons and remained in frame with V and J, and every other rearrangement was called non-productive. Following IMGT convention, CDR3 was defined as the stretch from the second conserved V-encoded cysteine up to the conserved J-encoded phenylalanine. In an earlier analysis of roughly 580 of the donors, sequences lacking an unambiguous match to a single V gene segment were excluded. An earlier analysis of just under 600 of the donors called V segments functional above 56.7% productive rearrangements and segregating when the between-donor standard deviation exceeded 5%. A statistical classification framework was built for diagnosing cytomegalovirus status from the catalog of TCR beta chain sequences. In a later analysis, TCR nucleotide sequences were compared against IMGT/GENE-DB human TR gene sequences so that V and J genes could be assigned. In a later analysis, CDR3 sequences and most-parsimonious VDJ recombination scenarios were assigned using the TCRdist pipeline. A later analysis defined each TCR beta chain by its CDR3 amino acid sequence plus V-gene family, and excluded reads lacking a unique V-gene family. A later analysis removed 500 to 650 highly shared, low-generation-probability nucleotide sequences to deal with suspected cross-contamination and a sequencing artifact. A later analysis calculated a clonal expansion index for each public chain from normalized within-repertoire ranks of inferred template counts. In a later analysis, generation probabilities were computed with a VDJ recombination model fitted to out-of-frame rearrangements, and the resulting probabilities were checked against IGoR. A later analysis scored TCR-TCR, TCR-HLA and TCR-CMV co-occurrence with hypergeometric tests, applying a repertoire-size bias correction to TCR pairs. False discovery rates were estimated in a later analysis by permuting HLA or CMV assignments 20 times. In a later analysis, co-occurring TCRs were grouped using DBSCAN, and TCRdist sequence similarity was added for clustering within HLA-allele-positive subsets. Co-occurrence clustering excluded repertoires with fewer than 30,000 or more than 120,000 public chains, plus five with anomalous nucleotide sharing. TCRdb retrieved this table from immuneACCESS and kept in-frame rearrangements only. Not all clones are present; in checked studies, unresolved V genes account for under half, and no reason is known for the remainder. V and J calls and clone size are given by that table; D and trimming were obtained from the DNA. For this sample the table gives approximately 220,000 clones, of which roughly 80% were detected only once. The ten largest clones take up about 3% of the sample.

Including the terminal cysteine and phenylalanine, the CDR3 comprises 14 residues. The read is trimmed to its CDR3 DNA, 42 bases read in frame from base 1. Via the germline V gene (reference sequence), CDR1 is SEHNR and CDR2 FQNEAQ. The junction shows trimming of 1 base on V and 5 bases on J, plus 10 bases between the germline ends. The cohort was made up of 666 healthy bone marrow donors. At the time of sampling, every cohort member was nominally healthy, though immune exposures that went unrecorded were likely present. The donor tested CMV seronegative, placing the donor among the 352 seronegative members of the cohort. Every donor gave a peripheral blood sample, and the peripheral blood mononuclear cells from that sample were used for TCR beta sequencing. The Qiagen DNeasy Blood Extraction Kit was used to extract genomic DNA from the blood cell samples. This record comes from a study of cytomegalovirus exposure and HLA in healthy donors (dated by TCRdb to 2017 to 2019). Study-level background: An earlier analysis of 587 of the donors reported around 280 Gb of sequence data and approximately 120 million unique TCR beta sequences obtained from about 170 million T cells. In a later analysis, previously published TCR beta repertoires from about 670 donors were re-analyzed and high-resolution HLA genotyping was added so that TCR occurrence patterns could be studied. To decide whether each TCR beta V gene segment behaved as functional or pseudogenic, an earlier analysis of some 600 of the donors relied on high-throughput TCR beta sequencing. High-throughput TCR immunosequencing, statistical association of individual TCRs with disease status, and machine learning were combined to predict cytomegalovirus infection status. The study was designed to test whether signatures of past pathogen exposure could be identified by cataloging public T cell receptors. Across 398 genotyped donors of the cohort, an average of approximately 240,000 unique TCR beta nucleotide sequences per donor were sequenced, and roughly 18% of those sequences were non-productive. All discovery cohort repertoires had been generated using a single sequencing platform. In the later analysis, no new phenotypic data were used to find candidate immune exposures; instead, reliance was placed on TCR beta sequences and their occurrence across donors. The number of typed donors differed by locus: roughly 629-640 for A, B, C, DRB1 and DQB1; some 540 for DQA1; approximately 600 for DPA1; and 400 to 480 for DPB1. Genome-wide SNP genotypes for about 65% of the 666 donors were used in a later genetic analysis, which treated that subset as a discovery cohort. An early release covering roughly 600 HLA-typed donors comprised roughly 300 gigabases of sequencing data and around 80 million unique TCR sequences. Donor age, sex, ethnicity and CMV serostatus were compiled together with the repertoire data. Because of strong linkage in the cohort, four or five DR-DQ haplotypes were treated as single units for association and clustering. Among the roughly 370 genotyped donors, around 81% belonged to the genetic ancestry cluster associated with self-reported Caucasian donors. Along with the 666-subject first cohort, a separate validation cohort of 120 different subjects was used. Class I and class II HLA loci were covered by the typing at four-digit resolution. The T cell repertoires of some 670 subjects were profiled by immunosequencing and related to cytomegalovirus serostatus. What the authors observed across the whole study: The sequencing pipeline was judged likely to have produced a cluster of highly shared sequence variants as a technical artifact. At a false discovery rate of 0.05, a later analysis linked approximately 18,000 TCR beta sequences to specific HLA alleles. In vitro tests confirmed that a few of the cytomegalovirus-associated TCR beta chains recognize cytomegalovirus antigens. The 87-base-pair reads could not distinguish some IMGT-functional V segments, including TRBV6-2 and TRBV6-3, so those segments were excluded. In the study, around 150 TCR beta chains were listed as associated with cytomegalovirus. The classifier was reported to diagnose cytomegalovirus status with high specificity and sensitivity in both the original cohort and the validation cohort. Because counts were too low, more than 15 rarely observed V segments, including chromosome 9 orphons, were left out of the earlier analysis of roughly 600 of the donors. Correlated functional status among segregating V segments might reflect linkage disequilibrium, but an unknown experimental factor could not be ruled out. In a later analysis, HLA-associated TCR beta chains showed more clonal expansion and lower generation probabilities than non-associated chains that were equally common. A further reported finding was that TCR beta sequences accurately predicted the HLA-A and HLA-B alleles for most subjects in the first cohort. The cohort was sequenced for TCR beta chains only, and without alpha or paired-chain data the features that could be detected were limited. Because HLA typing was missing for some donors at each locus, association tests included only the typed subset. While some public TCRs were present in many individuals, most TCR sequences turned up only very rarely across donors. According to the authors, the approach could potentially be generalized to other disease states and immunological phenotypes. For the cohort, immune exposure information was limited to CMV serostatus. Strong co-occurrence of HLA alleles, especially DR and DQ, made assigning TCR associations to individual alleles difficult. Sequencing depth was assumed to be roughly uniform across donors in the presence/absence analyses, though that assumption may not hold. A later analysis found that most CMV-associated TCR beta chains appeared HLA-restricted, with HLA associations seemingly driven largely by CMV exposure. In an earlier analysis of approximately 590 of the donors, most TCR beta V segments appeared in productive rearrangements about 87% or about 30% of the time, broadly matching IMGT annotations. According to a later analysis, TCR association rates differed among HLA loci, with DRB1 alleles showing the most associated TCRs and HLA-C alleles showing the fewest. According to a later analysis, parvovirus B19, influenza, CMV and Epstein-Barr virus appeared linked to several top co-occurrence clusters. An association between a missense DCLRE1C variant and V-gene and J-gene trimming of TCR beta chains was found in a later genetic analysis and replicated in an independent cohort. In a later genetic analysis, fewer N-insertions in productive TCRs were reported among donors in an Asian-associated ancestry cluster than the roughly 700-donor mean.

This TCR was sampled from a man younger than 45 in good health and CMV-seronegative. Here the chain combines TRBV7-9 and TRBJ2-3, and the D gene may be TRBD1, 8 bases matching. The source material was PBMCs. The sequenced DNA: TGTGCCAGCAGCTTAGACAGGGGGGGAGATACGCAGTATTTT. This encodes CASSLDRGGDTQYF.